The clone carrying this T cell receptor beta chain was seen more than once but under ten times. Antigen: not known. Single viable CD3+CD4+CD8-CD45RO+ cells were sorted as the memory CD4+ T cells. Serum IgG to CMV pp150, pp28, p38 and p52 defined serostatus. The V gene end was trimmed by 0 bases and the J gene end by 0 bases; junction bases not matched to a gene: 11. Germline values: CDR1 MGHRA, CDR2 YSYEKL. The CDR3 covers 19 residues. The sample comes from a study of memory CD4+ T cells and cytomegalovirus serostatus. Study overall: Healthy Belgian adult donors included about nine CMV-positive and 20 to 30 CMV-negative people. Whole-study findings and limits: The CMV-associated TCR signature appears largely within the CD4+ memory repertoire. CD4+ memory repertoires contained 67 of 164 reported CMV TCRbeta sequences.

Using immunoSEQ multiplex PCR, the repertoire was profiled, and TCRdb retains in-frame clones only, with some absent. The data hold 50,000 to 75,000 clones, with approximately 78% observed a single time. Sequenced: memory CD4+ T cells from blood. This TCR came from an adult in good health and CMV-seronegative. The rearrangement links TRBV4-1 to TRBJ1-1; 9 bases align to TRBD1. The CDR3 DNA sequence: TGCGCCAGCAGCCAAGATCTCCCGGGACAGGGAATAATGAACACTGAAGCTTTCTTT. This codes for CASSQDLPGQGIMNTEAFF.